This TCR beta chain was identified in a study of early T cells in non-severe SARS-CoV-2 infection. This clonotype has a count of ten or more. After removal of 5 bases from V and 3 bases from J, the junction contained 3 bases not matched to a gene. Germline-derived CDR1 and CDR2 are MNHNS and SASEGT. The CDR3 length is 14 residues. Attachment of unique molecular identifiers to individual cDNA molecules was performed. TCRdb reprocessed the 5' RACE reads via MiXCR and lists one record per CDR3 protein. The table shows fewer than 35,000 distinct CDR3 sequences, with 5% to 6% occurring only once. The clonotype originates from an adult who was a healthcare worker with PCR-confirmed SARS-CoV-2 infection or an uninfected control (not recorded which). The J gene is TRBJ2-2, the V gene TRBV6-1; TRBD1 agrees at 7 bases. The sample comprised whole blood. CDR3 DNA: TGTGCCAGCAGTAGGGGGCTTGACACCGGGGAGCTGTTTTTT. It is translated as CASSRGLDTGELFF.